The 12 T cell receptor beta chains below come from one sample, sequenced in a study of CD8 T cells in ankylosing spondylitis. Regarding the study as a whole: A motif of eight highly homologous TCR beta variants was seen as apparently characteristic of ankylosing spondylitis blood.

No antigens are known for them. TCRdb itself ran the 5' RACE reads through MiXCR, one entry per CDR3 protein. In the table there are around 130,000 distinct CDR3 sequences, 17% of which are singletons. Sequenced input: blood, either unsorted or a sorted T cell fraction (not recorded which). Every receptor here comes from a male donor with ankylosing spondylitis.

This clonotype was recorded at least ten times. V gene TRBV7-8 combines with J gene TRBJ2-3; D gene unclear. This CDR3 is 16 amino acids long. CDR1 and CDR2 from the germline V gene are SGHVS and FQNEAQ. With 1 base removed from V and 0 bases from J, the gap between germline ends came to 11 bases. The CDR3 protein is CASSLVGGLSTDTQYF. In DNA, the CDR3 is TGTGCCAGCAGCTTAGTAGGTGGGCTCAGCACAGATACGCAGTATTTT.

The CDR3 here is CASTLRWGGNTIYF. In DNA form, the CDR3 reads TGTGCCAGCACCCTAAGATGGGGCGGAAACACCATATATTTT. The V and J genes are TRBV6-1 and TRBJ1-3; D is perhaps TRBD1 (5 bases). V was pared by 7 bases and J by 4 bases, with 14 bases between. The CDR3 loop spans 14 amino acids. CDR1 is MNHNS and CDR2 is SASEGT in the germline V gene.

The V and J genes are TRBV29-1 and TRBJ1-1, with 8 nucleotides matching TRBD1. The germline CDR1 and CDR2 sequences are SQVTM and ANQGSEA. The CDR3 is 12 amino acids. Trimming removed 4 bases from V and 4 bases from J; junction bases left unmatched: 2. CDR3 loop: CSVGDRSTEAFF. The CDR3 nucleotides are TGCAGCGTTGGGGACAGGAGCACTGAAGCTTTCTTT.

This clonotype was seen only a few times. This chain links TRBV4-1 with TRBJ2-1, with 9 bases matching TRBD1. Trimming at V came to 4 bases and at J to 6 bases, leaving 1 base not matched to a gene. The germline gives CDR1 MGHRA, CDR2 YSYEKL. The CDR3 spans 13 residues. The CDR3 bases are TGCGCCAGCAGCCGGGACAGGGTCAATGAGCAGTTCTTC. Translating gives CASSRDRVNEQFF.

J is TRBJ1-5 and V is TRBV5-5, with a possible D match to TRBD1 (5 bases). This CDR3 region has 15 residues. Per the germline V gene, CDR1 is SGHKS and CDR2 is YYEKEE (reference sequence). Trimming took off 0 bases at V and 3 bases at J, with 10 bases between the two ends. The CDR3 spells CASSLVGRTNQPQHF. The CDR3, as DNA: TGTGCCAGCAGCTTGGTGGGACGGACCAATCAGCCCCAGCATTTT.

This clonotype was seen a handful of times. The J gene is TRBJ2-4, the V gene TRBV7-9; D is perhaps TRBD1 or TRBD2 (5 bases each). The V gene's germline CDR1 is SEHNR and CDR2 FQNEAQ (reference sequence). V gave up 0 bases and J gave up 7 bases, with 16 bases separating them. CDR3 size: 16 residues. This chain's CDR3 is CASSLARGVGSNIQYF. The DNA of the CDR3 is TGTGCCAGCAGCTTAGCGAGGGGTGTGGGGTCCAACATTCAGTACTTC.

V is TRBV6-2 or TRBV6-3 and J is TRBJ1-1; D unclear. V lost 7 bases, J lost 1 base, and 19 bases lay in between. This CDR3 is 16 amino acids long. Germline V gene lookup returns CDR1 MNHEY and CDR2 SVGEGT. This CDR3 reads CASNLLGYGENTEAFF. The DNA of the CDR3 is TGTGCCAGCAATCTCTTGGGGTACGGCGAGAACACTGAAGCTTTCTTT.

This clonotype was seen only a few times. V gene TRBV10-2 combines with J gene TRBJ2-3; D possibly uses TRBD1 or TRBD2 (6 bases each). V was pared by 10 bases and J by 2 bases, with 22 bases between. CDR1 is WSHSY and CDR2 is SAAADI in the germline V gene. The CDR3 runs to 16 residues. The CDR3 here is CATFKGGQGVTDTQYF. Here the CDR3 DNA reads TGCGCCACCTTTAAGGGGGGACAAGGGGTCACAGATACGCAGTATTTT.

The V gene is TRBV9, the J gene TRBJ2-1; the D is unclear. The CDR3 sequence is 13 residues long. Germline CDR1 is SGDLS and CDR2 is YYNGEE. Trimming removed 0 bases at V and 8 bases at J, with 9 bases between. The CDR3: CASSVVFSDEQFF. CDR3 nucleotides: TGTGCCAGCAGCGTAGTTTTCTCGGATGAGCAGTTCTTC.

The V gene is TRBV15, the J gene TRBJ2-1, with D perhaps assigned TRBD1 or TRBD2 (5 bases each). This CDR3 comprises 17 residues. Germline-derived CDR1 and CDR2 are LNHNV and YYDKDF (reference sequence). V was pared by 0 bases and J by 4 bases, with 16 bases between. CDR3: CATSRDVVGRQYNEQFF. CDR3 DNA sequence: TGTGCCACCAGCAGAGATGTTGTGGGACGACAATACAATGAGCAGTTCTTC.

The genes are TRBV27 and TRBJ1-2; D may be TRBD1 (5 bases). V lost 3 bases and J 3 bases, leaving 8 bases between the germline ends. Germline-derived CDR1 and CDR2 are MNHEY and SMNVEV (reference sequence). The CDR3 runs to 13 residues. The CDR3 region is CASSLFRDYGYTF. In nucleotides, the CDR3 is TGTGCCAGCAGTTTGTTCAGGGACTATGGCTACACCTTC.

In this sample, this clonotype turned up many times. V is TRBV30 and J is TRBJ2-1; TRBD2 aligns across 7 bases. The germline V gene encodes CDR1 GTSNPN and CDR2 SVGIG (reference sequence). With V trimmed by 5 bases and J by 9 bases, 1 base remained unmatched. CDR3 length equals 10 residues. The CDR3 spells CAWERGEQFF. The CDR3 DNA is TGTGCCTGGGAGCGGGGTGAGCAGTTCTTC.